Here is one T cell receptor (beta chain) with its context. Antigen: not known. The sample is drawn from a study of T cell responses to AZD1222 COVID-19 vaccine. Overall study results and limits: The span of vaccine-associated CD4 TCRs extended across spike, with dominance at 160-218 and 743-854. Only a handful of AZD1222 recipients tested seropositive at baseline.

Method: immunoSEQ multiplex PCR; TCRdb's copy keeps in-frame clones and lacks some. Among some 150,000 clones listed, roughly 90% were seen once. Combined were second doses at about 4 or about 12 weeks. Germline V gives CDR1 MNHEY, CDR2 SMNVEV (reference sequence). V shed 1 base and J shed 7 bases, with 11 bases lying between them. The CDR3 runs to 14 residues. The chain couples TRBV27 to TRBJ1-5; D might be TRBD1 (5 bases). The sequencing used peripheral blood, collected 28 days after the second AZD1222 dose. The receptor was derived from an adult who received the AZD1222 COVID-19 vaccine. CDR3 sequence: CASSLFGANQPQHF. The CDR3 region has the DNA TGTGCCAGCAGTTTATTTGGGGCAAACCAGCCCCAGCATTTT.